The clone carrying this T cell receptor (beta chain) was observed at least ten times. Using RNA transcripts as the source, TCR beta CDR3 regions were amplified. First-round RT-PCR with HTBI primers amplified the TCR CDR3 region. In TCRdb, the multiplex PCR reads were re-called with MiXCR into one record per CDR3 protein. The sample records 400,000 to 600,000 distinct CDR3 sequences, around 20% being singletons. These data are taken from a study of T cells in Graves' hyperthyroidism and ophthalmopathy. The source of the PBMCs was about 10 ml of fresh peripheral blood. Trimming removed 0 bases from V and 6 bases from J, with 18 bases in between. The CDR3 is 16 amino acids. Germline V gives CDR1 DFQATT, CDR2 SNEGSKA (reference sequence).

The J gene is TRBJ1-5, the V gene TRBV20-1, with D possibly TRBD1 on 6 matching bases. The specimen was blood. The TCR was taken from a man aged 18 to 35 with Graves' hyperthyroidism. The CDR3 loop reads CSARDLWGQGGQPQHF. For the CDR3, the DNA is TGCAGTGCTAGAGATCTCTGGGGGCAGGGAGGTCAGCCCCAGCATTTT.